The T cell receptor beta chain under discussion was sequenced for a study of cytomegalovirus exposure and HLA in healthy donors. Findings and limits, study-wide: For most TCR beta V segments, an earlier analysis put the productive rate at about 90% or about 30% of the time. Associated with cytomegalovirus, according to the listing, were 150 to 200 TCR beta chains.

In regard to this clone: Its antigen is unidentified.

The CDR3 loop spans 16 amino acids. From germline, CDR1 is LNHDA and CDR2 SQIVND (reference sequence). With V trimmed by 4 bases and J by 9 bases, 14 bases remained unmatched. The PCR had 60 Vbeta and 13 Jbeta primers. The repertoire was sequenced with immunoSEQ multiplex PCR; TCRdb's copy has only in-frame clones and lacks some. The sample features 130,000 to 150,000 clones, with around 0.96% in its top ten. The TCR originated in a male donor in good health and CMV-seronegative. V is TRBV19 and J is TRBJ2-1, with 8 nucleotides matching TRBD2. Sequencing was performed on PBMCs. CDR3 in DNA: TGTGCCAGTAGTACCCAAAGGGGACTAGTTTGGGTTGAGCAGTTCTTC. Its protein is CASSTQRGLVWVEQFF.